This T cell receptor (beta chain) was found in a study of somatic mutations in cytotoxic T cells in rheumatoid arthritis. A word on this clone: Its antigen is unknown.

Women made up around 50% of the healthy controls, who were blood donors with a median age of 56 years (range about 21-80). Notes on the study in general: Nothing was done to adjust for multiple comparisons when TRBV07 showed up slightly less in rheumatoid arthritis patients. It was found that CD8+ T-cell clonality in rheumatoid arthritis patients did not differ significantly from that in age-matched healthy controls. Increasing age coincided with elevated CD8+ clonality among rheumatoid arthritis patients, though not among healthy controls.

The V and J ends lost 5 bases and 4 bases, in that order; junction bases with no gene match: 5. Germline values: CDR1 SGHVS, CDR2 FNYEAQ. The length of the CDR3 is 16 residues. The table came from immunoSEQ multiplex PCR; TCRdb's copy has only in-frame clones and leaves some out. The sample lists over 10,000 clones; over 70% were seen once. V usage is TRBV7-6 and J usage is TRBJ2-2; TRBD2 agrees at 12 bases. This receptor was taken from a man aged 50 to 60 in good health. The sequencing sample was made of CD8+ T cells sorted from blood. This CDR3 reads CASSLGLAGFTGELFF. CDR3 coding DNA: TGTGCCAGCAGCCTGGGACTAGCGGGCTTCACCGGGGAGCTGTTTTTT. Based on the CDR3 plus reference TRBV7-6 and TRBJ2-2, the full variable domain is GAGVSQSPRYKVTKRGQDVALRCDPISGHVSLYWYRQALGQGPEFLTYFNYEAQQDKSGLPNDRFSAERPEGSISTLTIQRTEQRDSAMYRCASSLGLAGFTGELFFGEGSRLTVL.